The following is a T cell receptor (beta chain) sequence with its context. The data belong to a study of T cell changes during pregnancy in multiple sclerosis. Profiled with immunoSEQ multiplex PCR; TCRdb holds only in-frame clones, not every one. The sample yields roughly 57,000 clones, around 94% seen once. The TCR originated in a female donor with multiple sclerosis, enrolled in a pregnancy study. The sample was CD8+ T cells from peripheral blood mononuclear cells, taken after pregnancy.

CDR3 region: CASSLYPERESSYEQYF. CDR3 in DNA: TGTGCCAGCAGCTTATACCCCGAACGGGAGTCCTCCTACGAGCAGTACTTC. The V gene is TRBV7-9, the J gene TRBJ2-7; perhaps TRBD2 as D (6 bases). CDR1 and CDR2 from the germline V gene are SEHNR and FQNEAQ (reference sequence). Trimming cost V 2 bases and J 0 bases, with 17 bases left between them. This CDR3 comprises 17 residues. The whole variable domain, filled in from reference TRBV7-9 and TRBJ2-7, reads DTGVSQNPRHKITKRGQNVTFRCDPISEHNRLYWYRQTLGQGPEFLTYFQNEAQLEKSRLLSDRFSAERPKGSFSTLEIQRTEQGDSAMYLCASSLYPERESSYEQYFGPGTRLTVT.